The rows below give T cell receptor beta chains drawn from one sample of a study of vaccination and CD4 T cells after COVID-19. No antigen is known for these receptors. TCRdb called the PCR reads again in MiXCR, with one record for every CDR3 protein. The data show about 15,000 distinct CDR3 sequences, around 45% seen once. The sample comprised CD4+ T cells from blood, cultured in vitro. These receptors were taken from a human donor who had recovered from COVID-19. CDR3s include the opening cysteine and the closing phenylalanine or tryptophan. The D gene is left open where the match is weak. Size values are once, few and many counts, or a class for expanded clones, and some rows have none.

d_call,v_call,clone_size,j_call,cdr3_length,cdr3_aa,cdr3_nt
.,TRBV6-5,few,TRBJ2-2,14,CASSYNEGTGELFF,TGTGCCAGCAGTTATAATGAGGGGACCGGGGAGCTGTTTTTT
.,TRBV21-1,.,TRBJ1-2,12,CASREESYGYTF,TGTGCCTCGCGGGAGGAGTCCTATGGCTACACCTTC
.,TRBV4-3,few,TRBJ1-2,14,CASSQFQGIYGYTF,TGCGCCAGCAGCCAATTTCAAGGGATCTATGGCTACACCTTC
TRBD1,TRBV5-8,few,TRBJ2-5,16,CASSLGQGATQETQYF,TGTGCCAGCAGCTTGGGACAGGGGGCAACCCAAGAGACCCAGTACTTC
.,TRBV21-1,.,TRBJ2-7,14,CASSKGGEVHEQYF,TGTGCCAGCAGCAAAGGAGGGGAGGTCCACGAGCAGTACTTC
TRBD1,TRBV24-1,.,TRBJ2-7,14,CATSEGTGAHEQYF,TGTGCCACCAGTGAGGGGACAGGGGCCCACGAGCAGTACTTC
TRBD2,TRBV6-1,few,TRBJ2-3,16,CASSDQRGRTRDTQYF,TGTGCCAGCAGTGACCAGCGGGGGCGCACGAGGGATACGCAGTATTTT
.,TRBV6-5,few,TRBJ1-2,15,CASSYERGANYGYTF,TGTGCCAGCAGTTACGAGAGGGGGGCTAACTATGGCTACACCTTC
.,TRBV6-1,.,TRBJ2-1,16,CASSGLVYYVGNEQFF,TGTGCCAGCAGTGGACTAGTTTATTACGTCGGCAATGAGCAGTTCTTC
TRBD1,TRBV12-3/TRBV12-4,.,TRBJ1-5,13,CASRGQGNQPQHF,TGTGCCAGCAGAGGACAGGGGAATCAGCCCCAGCATTTT
.,TRBV10-3,.,TRBJ1-1,12,CATEGGGTEAFF,TGTGCCACAGAGGGGGGAGGGACTGAAGCTTTCTTT
.,TRBV7-2,.,TRBJ2-1,14,CASSSLPGTGEQFF,TGTGCCAGCAGTTCCCTTCCAGGAACAGGTGAGCAGTTCTTC
.,TRBV7-2,.,TRBJ2-5,16,CASSFAPGGGVQTQYF,TGTGCCAGCAGCTTTGCCCCCGGAGGGGGGGTACAGACCCAGTACTTC
.,TRBV15,few,TRBJ1-6,16,CATSRENPGYNSPLHF,TGTGCCACCAGCAGAGAGAATCCGGGATATAATTCACCCCTCCACTTT
.,TRBV7-2,.,TRBJ2-3,15,CASSLVAKNTDTQYF,TGTGCCAGCAGCTTAGTTGCCAAAAACACAGATACGCAGTATTTT
TRBD1,TRBV7-2,.,TRBJ1-6,16,CASSLLGTGGRSPLHF,TGTGCCAGCAGCTTACTGGGAACAGGGGGAAGGTCACCCCTCCACTTT
.,TRBV20-1,.,TRBJ2-5,13,CSARDTWEETQYF,TGCAGTGCTAGAGATACCTGGGAAGAGACCCAGTACTTC
TRBD1,TRBV19,few,TRBJ1-5,17,CASSNLQGANSNQPQHF,TGTGCCAGTAGTAATCTCCAGGGGGCGAATAGCAATCAGCCCCAGCATTTT
.,TRBV6-1,few,TRBJ1-2,13,CASSENGEDGYTF,TGTGCCAGCAGTGAAAATGGGGAAGATGGCTACACCTTC
TRBD2,TRBV6-2/TRBV6-3,.,TRBJ2-1,16,CASSSPLAGDYNEQFF,TGTGCCAGCAGTAGTCCTCTAGCGGGGGACTACAATGAGCAGTTCTTC
TRBD2,TRBV20-1,.,TRBJ2-3,18,CSARDYSTSGFGTDTQYF,TGCAGTGCTAGAGATTATTCTACTAGCGGGTTCGGCACAGATACGCAGTATTTT
.,TRBV20-1,few,TRBJ1-3,17,CSARGLGSGSELNTIYF,TGCAGTGCTAGAGGGCTCGGTAGCGGCAGCGAGTTAAACACCATATATTTT
.,TRBV6-5,.,TRBJ2-6,16,CASSYSRESGANVLTF,TGTGCCAGCAGTTACTCGAGAGAGTCTGGGGCCAACGTCCTGACTTTC
.,TRBV24-1,.,TRBJ1-2,13,CATRGQLTDGYTF,TGTGCCACCAGGGGACAATTGACGGATGGCTACACCTTC
.,TRBV6-2/TRBV6-3,few,TRBJ1-5,14,CASTLDRFGQPQHF,TGTGCCAGCACCCTGGACAGATTCGGGCAGCCCCAGCATTTT
TRBD1,TRBV29-1,.,TRBJ1-2,17,CSVGRLPGQTINYGYTF,TGCAGCGTTGGGCGGTTACCGGGACAGACAATTAACTATGGCTACACCTTC
.,TRBV7-9,.,TRBJ1-1,15,CASSLGWVLNTEAFF,TGTGCCAGCAGCTTGGGATGGGTCCTGAACACTGAAGCTTTCTTT
.,TRBV12-3/TRBV12-4,.,TRBJ2-5,14,CASSFGSRGETQYF,TGTGCCAGCAGTTTCGGGAGTCGGGGAGAGACCCAGTACTTC
.,TRBV12-3/TRBV12-4,.,TRBJ1-6,15,CASRTRQLSNSPLHF,TGTGCCAGCAGGACCAGACAGCTATCTAATTCACCCCTCCACTTT
.,TRBV7-2,few,TRBJ1-1,14,CASSYGGLETEAFF,TGTGCCAGCAGCTACGGGGGGTTGGAGACTGAAGCTTTCTTT
TRBD1,TRBV6-1,.,TRBJ1-2,15,CASSSKDRAFDGYTF,TGTGCCAGCAGCTCAAAAGACAGGGCTTTCGATGGCTACACCTTC
.,TRBV19,.,TRBJ1-2,14,CASSAREGFGGYTF,TGTGCCAGTAGTGCCCGTGAGGGGTTCGGTGGCTACACCTTC
.,TRBV2,few,TRBJ2-6,22,CASSDRTWSLSRTGWGANVLTF,TGTGCCAGCAGTGATAGGACTTGGTCTCTGAGTCGTACAGGGTGGGGGGCCAACGTCCTGACTTTC
TRBD2,TRBV5-4,.,TRBJ2-4,16,CASSSGLAGNKNIQYF,TGTGCCAGCAGCTCGGGACTAGCGGGCAACAAAAACATTCAGTACTTC
.,TRBV20-1,few,TRBJ1-1,13,CSARDKGPPEAFF,TGCAGTGCTAGAGATAAGGGGCCCCCTGAAGCTTTCTTT
.,TRBV10-3,.,TRBJ1-2,13,CAISESGFYGYTF,TGTGCCATCAGTGAATCAGGGTTCTATGGCTACACCTTC
.,TRBV6-2/TRBV6-3,few,TRBJ1-5,13,CASRDSSNQPQHF,TGTGCCAGCAGGGACAGTAGCAATCAGCCCCAGCATTTT
.,TRBV12-3/TRBV12-4,once,TRBJ1-2,14,CASSLNLDGGGYTF,TGTGCCAGCAGTCTCAATCTTGATGGGGGTGGCTACACCTTC
TRBD2,TRBV6-1,.,TRBJ2-2,14,CASNPGGPPGELFF,TGTGCCAGCAATCCGGGAGGGCCGCCCGGGGAGCTGTTTTTT
.,TRBV12-3/TRBV12-4,.,TRBJ1-2,12,CASSLNRFSYTF,TGTGCCAGCAGTTTAAACCGCTTCAGCTACACCTTC
.,TRBV12-3/TRBV12-4,few,TRBJ1-1,13,CASSLRGRAEAFF,TGTGCCAGCAGTCTAAGGGGGAGGGCTGAAGCTTTCTTT
TRBD1,TRBV5-4,.,TRBJ1-2,14,CASSLGQGNSGYTF,TGTGCCAGCAGCCTGGGACAGGGGAATAGTGGCTACACCTTC
.,TRBV29-1,.,TRBJ1-3,14,CSAEFRGRGNTIYF,TGCAGCGCCGAATTCAGGGGTCGCGGAAACACCATATATTTT
TRBD1,TRBV6-1,medium-sized,TRBJ2-7,14,CASREGTGHYEQYF,TGTGCCAGCAGGGAGGGGACAGGGCACTACGAGCAGTACTTC
TRBD2,TRBV2,.,TRBJ2-7,12,CASIASGYEQYF,TGTGCCAGCATTGCTAGCGGCTACGAGCAGTACTTC
TRBD1,TRBV5-8,.,TRBJ2-6,16,CASSPDRGYGANVLTF,TGTGCCAGCAGCCCCGACAGGGGGTACGGGGCCAACGTCCTGACTTTC